This TCR beta chain emerged from a study of T cell responses to AZD1222 COVID-19 vaccine. Points from the study as a whole: Spike-wide coverage was observed for vaccine-associated CD4 TCRs, with dominant responses at 160-218 and 743-854.

Germline-derived CDR1 and CDR2 are MNHEY and SVGAGI. V was pared by 10 bases and J by 4 bases, with 12 bases of the junction left unmatched. There are 14 residues in the CDR3. Some clones are missing from TCRdb's copy, which holds only in-frame ones; the method was immunoSEQ multiplex PCR. The sample holds about 130,000 clones, approximately 93% seen once. As concerns this clone: Its antigen is not known.

The rearrangement joins TRBV6-5 to TRBJ1-2, with TRBD1 matching over 7 bases. This TCR was sampled from an adult in good health. This specimen consisted of peripheral blood, obtained on day 0 of AZD1222 vaccination. CDR3 DNA sequence: TGTGCCACCATTAAGGACAGGTACCCCTATGGCTACACCTTC. Translation: CATIKDRYPYGYTF.